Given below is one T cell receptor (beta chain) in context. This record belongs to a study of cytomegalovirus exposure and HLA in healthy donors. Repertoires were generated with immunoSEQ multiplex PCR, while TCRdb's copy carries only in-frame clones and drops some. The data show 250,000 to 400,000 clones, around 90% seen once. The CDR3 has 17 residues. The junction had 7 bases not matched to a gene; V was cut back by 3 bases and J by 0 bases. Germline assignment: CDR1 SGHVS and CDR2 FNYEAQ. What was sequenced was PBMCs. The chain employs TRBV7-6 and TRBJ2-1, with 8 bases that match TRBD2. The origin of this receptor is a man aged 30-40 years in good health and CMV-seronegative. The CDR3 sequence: CASSFIPGTSSYNEQFF. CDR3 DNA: TGTGCCAGCAGCTTCATACCGGGGACTAGCTCCTACAATGAGCAGTTCTTC.